Presented here are 9 T cell receptor beta chains from one specimen sequenced in a study of T cell changes during pregnancy in multiple sclerosis (dated by TCRdb to about 2019). Library preparation employed the immunoSEQ multiplex PCR assay. TCRdb retrieved this table from immuneACCESS and kept in-frame rearrangements only. Not all clones are present; in checked studies, unresolved V genes account for under half, and no reason is known for the remainder. The sample table shows 55,000 to 65,000 clones, and around 89% are seen once. Roughly 0.9% of the sample lies in the top ten. The specimen comprised peripheral blood, sampled in the first trimester of pregnancy. The receptors derive from a female donor in good health, enrolled as a control in a pregnancy study.

This chain joins TRBV5-1 and TRBJ2-2; tentatively, D is TRBD2 (5 bases). The CDR3 is 12 amino acids. The V gene's germline CDR1 is SGHRS and CDR2 YFSETQ. V dropped 7 bases and J dropped 4 bases, with 8 bases sitting between them. Here the CDR3 reads CASVGGTGELFF. DNA of the CDR3: TGCGCCAGCGTCGGAGGCACCGGGGAGCTGTTTTTT.

V and J are TRBV5-1 and TRBJ1-2, with D uncertain. The germline CDR1 and CDR2 sequences are SGHRS and YFSETQ. V was clipped by 2 bases and J by 0 bases, with 8 bases between them. The CDR3 extends over 14 amino acids. The CDR3 DNA reads TGCGCCAGCAGCTTAACCAGAACTAACTATGGCTACACCTTC. As protein: CASSLTRTNYGYTF.

Only one count was recorded for this clone. The chain couples TRBV7-6 to TRBJ2-5; 7 bases agree with TRBD1. Germline CDR1 reads SGHVS; CDR2 reads FNYEAQ. CDR3 length: 14 residues. V was pared by 7 bases and J by 1 base, with 6 bases of the junction left unmatched. The CDR3 protein is CASTNRGGQETQYF. The CDR3 bases are TGTGCCAGCACAAACAGGGGCGGCCAAGAGACCCAGTACTTC.

The chain uses TRBV14 and TRBJ2-2; 8 bases align to TRBD1. V gave up 4 bases and J gave up 4 bases; unmatched junction bases: 8. The CDR3 sequence is 16 residues long. Per the germline V gene, CDR1 is SGHDN and CDR2 is FVKESK. In nucleotides, the CDR3 is TGTGCCAGCAGCCCAATTGGACAGGGCGGCACCGGGGAGCTGTTTTTT. This gives the protein CASSPIGQGGTGELFF. Looking up the rest from reference TRBV14 and TRBJ2-2 gives the full variable domain: EAGVTQFPSHSVIEKGQTVTLRCDPISGHDNLYWYRRVMGKEIKFLLHFVKESKQDESGMPNNRFLAERTGGTYSTLKVQPAELEDSGVYFCASSPIGQGGTGELFFGEGSRLTVL.

V and J are TRBV4-3 and TRBJ2-1; 8 bases align to TRBD2. The V gene's germline CDR1 is LGHNA and CDR2 YSLEER. The CDR3 sequence is 17 residues long. Losses at the gene ends were 0 bases for V and 7 bases for J; bases not matched to a gene: 11. The CDR3 sequence: CASSQDRVGGARNEQFF. CDR3 DNA sequence: TGCGCCAGCAGCCAAGATCGGGTCGGGGGGGCTAGGAATGAGCAGTTCTTC.

In its sample, this clone was seen a few times. The V call is TRBV30, the J call TRBJ1-5; unclear D gene. The CDR3 runs to 14 residues. Trimming removed 1 base from V and 6 bases from J, with 13 bases in between. CDR1 and CDR2 (germline): GTSNPN, SVGIG (reference sequence). The CDR3 is CAWSASSLSQPQHF. The CDR3 DNA is TGTGCCTGGAGTGCCTCGAGTCTTAGTCAGCCCCAGCATTTT.

J is TRBJ2-1 and V is TRBV19; 8 positions agree with TRBD1. The germline V gene encodes CDR1 LNHDA and CDR2 SQIVND (reference sequence). Germline trimming cut 6 bases from V and 9 bases from J; bases unmatched to any gene: 16. The CDR3 runs 16 residues. The CDR3 DNA sequence: TGTGCCAGTAGCCTACAGGGGGGCAGGCCCTTGGGTGAGCAGTTCTTC. It codes for CASSLQGGRPLGEQFF.

The chain recombines TRBV4-2 with TRBJ2-5; 7 nucleotides line up with TRBD1. The V gene end was trimmed by 2 bases and the J gene end by 3 bases; junction bases not matched to a gene: 6. The CDR3 has 15 residues. Germline V CDR1 and CDR2: LGHNA, YNFKEQ. The CDR3, as DNA: TGTGCCAGCAGCCAAAGCCTTGACAGGGAAGAGACCCAGTACTTC. This sequence encodes CASSQSLDREETQYF.

The count of this clone is one. This chain connects TRBV5-1 to TRBJ1-6; 8 bases match TRBD1. Germline V gene lookup returns CDR1 SGHRS and CDR2 YFSETQ. The CDR3 consists of 16 residues. After removal of 4 bases from V and 7 bases from J, the junction contained 10 bases not matched to a gene. This chain's CDR3 is CASSLTGQDTNSPLHF. DNA of the CDR3: TGCGCCAGCAGCCTGACGGGACAGGACACGAATTCACCCCTCCACTTT.